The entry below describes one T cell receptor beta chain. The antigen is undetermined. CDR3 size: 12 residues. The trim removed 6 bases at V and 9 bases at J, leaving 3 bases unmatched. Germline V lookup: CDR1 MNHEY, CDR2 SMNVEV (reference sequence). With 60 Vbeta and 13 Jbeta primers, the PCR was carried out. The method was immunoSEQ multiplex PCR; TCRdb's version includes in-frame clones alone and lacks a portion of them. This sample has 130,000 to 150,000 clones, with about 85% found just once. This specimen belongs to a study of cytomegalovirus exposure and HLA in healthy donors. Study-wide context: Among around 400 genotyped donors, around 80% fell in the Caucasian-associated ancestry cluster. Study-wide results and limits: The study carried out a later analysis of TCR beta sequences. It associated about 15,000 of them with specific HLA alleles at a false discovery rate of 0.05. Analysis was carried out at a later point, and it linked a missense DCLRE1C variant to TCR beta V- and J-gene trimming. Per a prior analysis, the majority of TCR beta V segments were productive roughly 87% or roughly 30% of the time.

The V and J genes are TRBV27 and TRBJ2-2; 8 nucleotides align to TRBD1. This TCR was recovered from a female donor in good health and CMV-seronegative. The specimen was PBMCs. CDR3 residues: CASSTGGRELFF. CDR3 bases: TGTGCCAGCAGCACAGGGGGACGGGAGCTGTTTTTT.